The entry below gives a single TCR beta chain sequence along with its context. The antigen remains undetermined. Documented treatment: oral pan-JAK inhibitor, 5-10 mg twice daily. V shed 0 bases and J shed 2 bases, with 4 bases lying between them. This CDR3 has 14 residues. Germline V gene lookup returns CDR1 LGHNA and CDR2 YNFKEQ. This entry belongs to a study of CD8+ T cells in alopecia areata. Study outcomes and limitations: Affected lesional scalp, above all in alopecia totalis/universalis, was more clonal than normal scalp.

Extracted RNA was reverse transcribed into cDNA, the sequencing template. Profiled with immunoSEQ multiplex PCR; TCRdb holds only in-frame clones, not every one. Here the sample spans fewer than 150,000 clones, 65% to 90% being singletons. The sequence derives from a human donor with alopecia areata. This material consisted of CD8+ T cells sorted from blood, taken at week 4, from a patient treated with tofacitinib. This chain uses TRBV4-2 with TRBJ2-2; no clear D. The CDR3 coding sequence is TGTGCCAGCAGCCAAGAAGACAACACCGGGGAGCTGTTTTTT. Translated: CASSQEDNTGELFF.